The clone carrying this TCR beta chain was observed once. Its antigen is still unknown. CDR3 length: 13 residues. Germline values: CDR1 SGHDT, CDR2 YYEEEE. The data belong to a study of cytomegalovirus exposure and HLA in healthy donors. Whole-study findings and limits: The study dropped some indistinguishable V segments, TRBV6-2 and TRBV6-3 among them.

13 Jbeta primers and 60 Vbeta primers were used for the PCR. Only in-frame clones appear in the TCRdb table, and some are missing; sequencing was by immunoSEQ multiplex PCR. The sample consists of about 190,000 clones, over 75% of them appearing once. The source is a man aged 40-50 years in good health and CMV-seropositive. The gene calls are TRBV5-6 and TRBJ2-5, with TRBD1 matching 10 bases. With the DNA end fitting TRBJ2-7 better, the J assignment may be wrong. Sequencing input: PBMCs. CDR3 amino acids: CASRGQGSYEQYF. The CDR3 DNA sequence: TGTGCCAGCAGGGGACAGGGGTCCTACGAGCAGTACTTC.